This TCR beta chain was recorded in a study of T-cell reconstitution after alpha-beta-depleted transplantation in children (dated by TCRdb to 2016 to 2017). Describing the broader study: Using TCR repertoire profiling, the study quantitatively followed how T-cell immune reconstitution unfolded in children after TCRalphabeta/CD19-depleted allogeneic hematopoietic cell transplantation. What the study reported, not specific to this receptor: The high TCRbeta diversity at day 60 in some patients was ascribed to recipient T cells and intrathymic progenitors that had survived conditioning. Over the following months the frequencies of hyperexpanded clones went down, and after one year T-cell counts and TCRbeta diversity were mostly credited to newly produced T cells. About two months after transplant, the apparently early recovery of alphabetaT-cell counts reportedly depended on just several hundred clones that had expanded rapidly and came from non-depleted graft cells.

The library was obtained by PCR. This sample was sequenced with an Illumina HiSeq 2500. Molecular barcoding was employed in the preparation of TCR libraries, with unique molecular identifiers being used to normalize TCRbeta repertoire quantification. TCRdb reanalyzed the raw reads on its own, using fastp at Q25 for trimming and MiXCR for clone calling, and kept in-frame beta chains. Each record represents a unique CDR3 protein, reported with the most common genes and DNA among its rows. The sample has 150,000 to 200,000 distinct CDR3 sequences on record, 5% to 7.5% of them singletons. The ten largest clones add up to just over 4.5% of the sample. The treatment or condition label, read with the paper, signifies: allogeneic hematopoietic cell transplantation with graft depleted of TCRalphabeta T cells and CD19 B cells. TCRalphabeta/CD19-depleted allogeneic hematopoietic cell grafts were given to the transplant recipients, all of whom were children.

Inclusive of the bounding cysteine and phenylalanine, the CDR3 is 17 residues long. Only the CDR3 DNA is retained, 51 bases long and in frame from the first base. V and J lose 0 bases and 2 bases, and a span of 16 bases separates them. This clonotype was detected many times. The antigen it binds to is not known. Base qualities are not at hand, and no much larger clone is one base apart. The chain is made from TRBV5-7 and TRBJ2-3; D gene: possibly TRBD2, on 6 matching bases. TRBV5-7 is an ORF, and what it does is uncertain. The source material was PBMCs, sampled before TCRalphabeta/CD19-depleted stem cell transplant. The clonotype originates from a girl younger than two with combined immunodeficiency, due to receive a stem cell transplant. The nucleotide sequence reads TGTGCCAGCAGCTTGGTCTATGAGGGAGGTCCCACAGATACGCAGTATTTT. Its protein product is CASSLVYEGGPTDTQYF.